This note documents a single T cell receptor beta chain sequence. Its antigen is unknown. These data are taken from a study of CD8+ T cells in alopecia areata. Overall study context: Treated patients' severity was scored by percentage of affected scalp area.

Trimming took 3 bases from V and 4 from J, leaving 12 bases between them. Germline loops: CDR1 SGHAT, CDR2 FQNNGV. This CDR3 spans 15 amino acids. General study points: Links between baseline CD8+ expansion and response need larger treated cohorts. Researchers report lesional scalp, most notably alopecia totalis/universalis, outstripped normal scalp in clonality.

Sample treatment: oral pan-JAK inhibitor, 5-10 mg twice daily. RNA extraction and reverse transcription yielded cDNA as sequencing template. Sequenced by immunoSEQ multiplex PCR; TCRdb stores in-frame clones only, minus some. Of 200,000 to 250,000 clones in the sample, approximately 72% were seen once. This specimen was CD4+ T cells sorted from blood, taken at approximately week 42, from a patient treated with tofacitinib. The chain has TRBV11-2 and TRBJ2-2; D may be TRBD2 (6 bases). This clonotype originated in a human donor with alopecia areata. The CDR3 DNA sequence: TGTGCCAGCAGCTTGGAGGGCTTCCCCACCGGGGAGCTGTTTTTT. This translates into CASSLEGFPTGELFF. The full variable domain, rest sourced from reference TRBV11-2 and TRBJ2-2, is EAGVAQSPRYKIIEKRQSVAFWCNPISGHATLYWYQQILGQGPKLLIQFQNNGVVDDSQLPKDRFSAERLKGVDSTLKIQPAKLEDSAVYLCASSLEGFPTGELFFGEGSRLTVL.